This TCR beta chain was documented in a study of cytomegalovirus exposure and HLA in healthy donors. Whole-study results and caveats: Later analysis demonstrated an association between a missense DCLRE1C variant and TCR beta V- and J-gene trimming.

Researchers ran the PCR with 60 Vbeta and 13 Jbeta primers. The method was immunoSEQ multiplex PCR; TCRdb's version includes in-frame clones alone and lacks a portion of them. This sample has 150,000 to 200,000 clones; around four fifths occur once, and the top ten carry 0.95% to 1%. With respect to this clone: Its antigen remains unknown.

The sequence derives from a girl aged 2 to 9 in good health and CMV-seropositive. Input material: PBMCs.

The CDR3 DNA reads as TGTGCCAGCAGCTTAACTCAGGGGCCTTACACTGAAGCTTTCTTT. Its protein is CASSLTQGPYTEAFF. This chain uses TRBV5-5 with TRBJ1-1; TRBD1 might be the D (6 bases). Trimming took 2 bases from V and 3 from J, leaving 14 bases between them. Germline CDR1 and CDR2: SGHKS and YYEKEE (reference sequence). This CDR3 has 15 amino acids.